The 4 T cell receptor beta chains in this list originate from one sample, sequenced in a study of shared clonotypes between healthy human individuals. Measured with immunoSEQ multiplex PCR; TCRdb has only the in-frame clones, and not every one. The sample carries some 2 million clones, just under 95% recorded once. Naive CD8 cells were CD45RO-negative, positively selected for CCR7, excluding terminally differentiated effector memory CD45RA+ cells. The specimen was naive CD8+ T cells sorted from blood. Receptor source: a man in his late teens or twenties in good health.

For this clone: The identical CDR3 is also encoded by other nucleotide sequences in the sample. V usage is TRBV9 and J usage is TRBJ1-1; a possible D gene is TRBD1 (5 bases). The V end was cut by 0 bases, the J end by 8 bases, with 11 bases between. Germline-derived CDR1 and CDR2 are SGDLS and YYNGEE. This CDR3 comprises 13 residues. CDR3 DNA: TGTGCCAGCAGCGTAGGGGGCCAAACCGAAGCTTTCTTT. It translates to CASSVGGQTEAFF.

CDR3 sequence: CASSASGQGTNYGYTF. DNA of the CDR3: TGTGCCAGCAGCGCCTCAGGACAGGGGACCAACTATGGCTACACCTTC. The chain links TRBV7-9 to TRBJ1-2, with 9 bases lining up with TRBD1. With V trimmed by 5 bases and J by 2 bases, 9 bases remained unmatched. CDR3 length: 16 residues. In germline, CDR1 is SEHNR, CDR2 FQNEAQ (reference sequence).

CDR3 residues: CASSLEISYNEQFF. For the CDR3, the DNA is TGCGCCAGCAGCTTGGAAATTTCCTACAATGAGCAGTTCTTC. The V call is TRBV5-1, the J call TRBJ2-1; D unresolved. The CDR3 loop spans 14 amino acids. Germline-derived CDR1 and CDR2 are SGHRS and YFSETQ. With 0 bases removed from V and 1 base from J, the gap between germline ends came to 5 bases.

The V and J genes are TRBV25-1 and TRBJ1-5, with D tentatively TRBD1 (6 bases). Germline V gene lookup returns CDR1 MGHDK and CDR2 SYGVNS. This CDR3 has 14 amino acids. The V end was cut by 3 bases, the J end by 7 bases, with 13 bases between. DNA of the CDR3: TGTGCCAGCAGTGATCCGGGACAAACCCAGCCCCAGCATTTT. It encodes CASSDPGQTQPQHF.